The rows below give T cell receptor beta chains drawn from one sample of a study of patients and donors after allogeneic stem cell transplantation. MiXCR, run by TCRdb on the RT-PCR reads, gives a single entry per CDR3 protein. This table holds roughly 250,000 distinct CDR3 sequences, roughly 13% found once. Sequencing was performed on blood, either unsorted or a sorted T cell fraction (not recorded which). Receptors originate from a human donor who was either an allogeneic HSCT recipient or a stem cell or donor lymphocyte infusion donor (not recorded which). It is not recorded whose cells these are; they may come from a transplant donor. The CDR3 runs from the conserved cysteine through the conserved F or W. D genes are given only for firm matches. Rows give clone size only sometimes, using once, few, many, or a class for an expanded clone.

clone size: .; V gene: TRBV4-2; D gene: .; J gene: TRBJ2-5; CDR3 protein: CASSPSLRETQYF; CDR3 DNA: TGTGCCAGCAGCCCGTCGCTTCGGGAGACCCAGTACTTC
clone size: .; V gene: TRBV12-3/TRBV12-4; D gene: .; J gene: TRBJ2-1; CDR3 protein: CASSFKQISYNEQFF; CDR3 DNA: TGTGCCAGCAGTTTTAAACAGATCTCCTACAATGAGCAGTTCTTC
clone size: few; V gene: TRBV20-1; D gene: .; J gene: TRBJ2-1; CDR3 protein: CSAPRGVGNEQFF; CDR3 DNA: TGCAGTGCCCCGCGGGGCGTCGGGAATGAGCAGTTCTTC
clone size: few; V gene: TRBV5-1; D gene: TRBD1; J gene: TRBJ1-5; CDR3 protein: CASSLRTGAGQPQHF; CDR3 DNA: TGCGCCAGCAGCCTCAGGACAGGGGCGGGTCAGCCCCAGCATTTT
clone size: .; V gene: TRBV7-3; D gene: .; J gene: TRBJ1-1; CDR3 protein: CASSLTGTMGEAFF; CDR3 DNA: TGTGCCAGCAGCTTAACGGGGACAATGGGTGAAGCTTTCTTT
clone size: .; V gene: TRBV23-1; D gene: TRBD1; J gene: TRBJ2-2; CDR3 protein: CASEIRGHGELFF; CDR3 DNA: TGCGCCAGCGAAATCAGGGGGCACGGGGAGCTGTTTTTT
clone size: .; V gene: TRBV28; D gene: .; J gene: TRBJ1-2; CDR3 protein: CASRDGANYGYTF; CDR3 DNA: TGTGCCAGCAGGGACGGAGCTAACTATGGCTACACCTTC
clone size: many; V gene: TRBV29-1; D gene: .; J gene: TRBJ2-1; CDR3 protein: CSGTDSYNEQFF; CDR3 DNA: TGCAGCGGCACCGACTCCTACAATGAGCAGTTCTTC
clone size: few; V gene: TRBV29-1; D gene: .; J gene: TRBJ2-1; CDR3 protein: CSVGQTNEQFF; CDR3 DNA: TGCAGCGTTGGCCAGACCAATGAGCAGTTCTTC
clone size: .; V gene: TRBV3-1; D gene: .; J gene: TRBJ1-5; CDR3 protein: CASSQGGGASGNQPQHF; CDR3 DNA: TGTGCCAGCAGCCAAGGTGGGGGAGCCTCCGGCAATCAGCCCCAGCATTTT
clone size: .; V gene: TRBV6-2/TRBV6-3; D gene: .; J gene: TRBJ1-5; CDR3 protein: CASSPQAISNQPQHF; CDR3 DNA: TGTGCCAGCAGTCCTCAGGCGATCAGCAATCAGCCCCAGCATTTT
clone size: .; V gene: TRBV5-1; D gene: TRBD1; J gene: TRBJ2-3; CDR3 protein: CASSLARDRVGDTQYF; CDR3 DNA: TGCGCCAGCAGCTTGGCAAGGGACAGGGTAGGAGATACGCAGTATTTT
clone size: .; V gene: TRBV11-2; D gene: .; J gene: TRBJ2-7; CDR3 protein: CASSLAVREQYF; CDR3 DNA: TGTGCCAGCAGCTTAGCGGTACGCGAGCAGTACTTC
clone size: .; V gene: TRBV29-1; D gene: TRBD2; J gene: TRBJ2-7; CDR3 protein: CSVAVTSGRAAGSEQYF; CDR3 DNA: TGCAGCGTTGCTGTGACTAGCGGGAGGGCCGCCGGGTCCGAGCAGTACTTC
clone size: few; V gene: TRBV28; D gene: TRBD2; J gene: TRBJ2-1; CDR3 protein: CASSLAGEDNEQFF; CDR3 DNA: TGTGCCAGCAGTTTAGCGGGGGAAGACAATGAGCAGTTCTTC
clone size: .; V gene: TRBV27; D gene: .; J gene: TRBJ1-5; CDR3 protein: CASSPEWGGDQPQHF; CDR3 DNA: TGTGCCAGCAGTCCCGAGTGGGGAGGTGATCAGCCCCAGCATTTT
clone size: .; V gene: TRBV7-9; D gene: .; J gene: TRBJ1-2; CDR3 protein: CASSAREGYTF; CDR3 DNA: TGTGCCAGCAGCGCTCGGGAGGGCTACACCTTC
clone size: few; V gene: TRBV2; D gene: .; J gene: TRBJ1-5; CDR3 protein: CASRQGTDQPQHF; CDR3 DNA: TGTGCCAGCCGGCAGGGAACCGATCAGCCCCAGCATTTT
clone size: many; V gene: TRBV6-2/TRBV6-3; D gene: .; J gene: TRBJ1-1; CDR3 protein: CASSYSPVLGNTEAFF; CDR3 DNA: TGTGCCAGCAGTTACTCTCCAGTCCTGGGTAACACTGAAGCTTTCTTT
clone size: .; V gene: TRBV5-1; D gene: .; J gene: TRBJ2-1; CDR3 protein: CASSSGLTYNEQFF; CDR3 DNA: TGCGCCAGCTCGAGCGGGTTAACCTACAATGAGCAGTTCTTC
clone size: .; V gene: TRBV15; D gene: TRBD2; J gene: TRBJ2-1; CDR3 protein: CATSSQRGGSIDEQFF; CDR3 DNA: TGTGCCACCAGTTCCCAGCGGGGGGGCTCTATTGATGAGCAGTTCTTC
clone size: .; V gene: TRBV3-1; D gene: .; J gene: TRBJ2-7; CDR3 protein: CASSQDPRGPRFEQYF; CDR3 DNA: TGTGCCAGCAGCCAAGATCCAAGGGGCCCACGGTTCGAGCAGTACTTC
clone size: many; V gene: TRBV20-1; D gene: TRBD2; J gene: TRBJ2-1; CDR3 protein: CSAPSGNRNEQFF; CDR3 DNA: TGCAGTGCTCCCAGCGGGAACCGCAATGAGCAGTTCTTC
clone size: .; V gene: TRBV5-8; D gene: .; J gene: TRBJ2-5; CDR3 protein: CASRMKTAETQYF; CDR3 DNA: TGTGCCAGCAGGATGAAAACAGCAGAGACCCAGTACTTC
clone size: .; V gene: TRBV7-9; D gene: .; J gene: TRBJ1-1; CDR3 protein: CASSHLVGNYEAFF; CDR3 DNA: TGTGCCAGCAGCCACCTAGTAGGGAACTATGAAGCTTTCTTT
clone size: many; V gene: TRBV5-1; D gene: .; J gene: TRBJ2-7; CDR3 protein: CASRRYPSYEQYF; CDR3 DNA: TGCGCCAGCAGGCGGTACCCATCCTACGAGCAGTACTTC
clone size: .; V gene: TRBV7-6; D gene: .; J gene: TRBJ2-7; CDR3 protein: CASARGVGEQYF; CDR3 DNA: TGTGCCAGCGCCCGGGGAGTAGGCGAGCAGTACTTC
clone size: few; V gene: TRBV20-1; D gene: TRBD2; J gene: TRBJ2-5; CDR3 protein: CSARDPTSEETQYF; CDR3 DNA: TGCAGTGCTAGAGATCCGACTAGCGAAGAGACCCAGTACTTC
clone size: .; V gene: TRBV2; D gene: TRBD2; J gene: TRBJ2-1; CDR3 protein: CAIGGAEIFERNYNEQFF; CDR3 DNA: TGTGCCATCGGGGGGGCGGAGATTTTTGAGAGGAACTACAATGAGCAGTTCTTC
clone size: .; V gene: TRBV27; D gene: .; J gene: TRBJ1-1; CDR3 protein: CASSRLMNTEAFF; CDR3 DNA: TGTGCCAGCAGTCGCCTTATGAACACTGAAGCTTTCTTT
clone size: few; V gene: TRBV11-2; D gene: .; J gene: TRBJ2-7; CDR3 protein: CASSKVERPYEQYF; CDR3 DNA: TGTGCCAGCAGCAAAGTTGAGCGGCCCTACGAGCAGTACTTC
clone size: few; V gene: TRBV4-2; D gene: TRBD1; J gene: TRBJ2-3; CDR3 protein: CASSGGQLTDTQYF; CDR3 DNA: TGTGCCAGCAGCGGGGGACAGCTCACAGATACGCAGTATTTT
clone size: few; V gene: TRBV18; D gene: .; J gene: TRBJ1-4; CDR3 protein: CASFRGVRDEKLFF; CDR3 DNA: TGTGCCAGCTTCCGAGGGGTCCGAGATGAAAAACTGTTTTTT
clone size: .; V gene: TRBV6-1; D gene: TRBD1; J gene: TRBJ2-7; CDR3 protein: CASSSGQGVNEQYF; CDR3 DNA: TGTGCCAGCAGCTCCGGACAGGGGGTCAACGAGCAGTACTTC
clone size: many; V gene: TRBV29-1; D gene: TRBD2; J gene: TRBJ2-7; CDR3 protein: CSVGGTSGSYEQYF; CDR3 DNA: TGCAGCGTTGGGGGGACTAGCGGTTCCTACGAGCAGTACTTC
clone size: .; V gene: TRBV23-1; D gene: TRBD1; J gene: TRBJ2-7; CDR3 protein: CASTSADQDRYSYEQYF; CDR3 DNA: TGCGCCAGCACCTCCGCCGACCAGGACAGGTACTCCTACGAGCAGTACTTC
clone size: few; V gene: TRBV20-1; D gene: .; J gene: TRBJ1-5; CDR3 protein: CSASKEGQNNQPQHF; CDR3 DNA: TGCAGTGCTAGTAAAGAGGGGCAGAACAATCAGCCCCAGCATTTT
clone size: many; V gene: TRBV20-1; D gene: .; J gene: TRBJ2-1; CDR3 protein: CSATQEGREQFF; CDR3 DNA: TGCAGTGCCACCCAGGAGGGGCGTGAGCAGTTCTTC
clone size: few; V gene: TRBV2; D gene: TRBD1; J gene: TRBJ1-5; CDR3 protein: CASSDRTGTGQPQHF; CDR3 DNA: TGTGCCAGCAGTGATAGGACAGGGACGGGCCAGCCCCAGCATTTT
clone size: few; V gene: TRBV27; D gene: .; J gene: TRBJ1-5; CDR3 protein: CASSLRGDQPQHF; CDR3 DNA: TGTGCCAGCAGTTTAAGGGGGGATCAGCCCCAGCATTTT
clone size: once; V gene: TRBV7-2; D gene: .; J gene: TRBJ2-1; CDR3 protein: CASSNRQEQNEQFF; CDR3 DNA: TGTGCCAGCAGCAACCGACAGGAACAAAATGAGCAGTTCTTC
clone size: .; V gene: TRBV6-5; D gene: .; J gene: TRBJ2-5; CDR3 protein: CASSSSRPGQETQYF; CDR3 DNA: TGTGCCAGCAGCTCCTCGCGGCCAGGACAAGAGACCCAGTACTTC
clone size: many; V gene: TRBV7-8; D gene: .; J gene: TRBJ1-2; CDR3 protein: CASSLALRGSGYTF; CDR3 DNA: TGTGCCAGCAGCTTAGCTCTCAGGGGCAGTGGCTACACCTTC
clone size: few; V gene: TRBV5-1; D gene: .; J gene: TRBJ2-6; CDR3 protein: CASSLGSRGANVLTF; CDR3 DNA: TGCGCCAGCAGCCTTGGGAGTCGTGGGGCCAACGTCCTGACTTTC
clone size: .; V gene: TRBV5-1; D gene: TRBD2; J gene: TRBJ2-3; CDR3 protein: CASSPHPAGGSTDTQYF; CDR3 DNA: TGCGCCAGCAGCCCTCACCCCGCGGGAGGGAGCACAGATACGCAGTATTTT